The entry below describes one T cell receptor beta chain. This table comes from immunoSEQ multiplex PCR, and its TCRdb copy is limited to in-frame clones, with some not included. Seen here are under 300,000 clones, 89% observed once, and the top ten hold 1.9%. This sample is part of a study of blood T cell repertoires in COVID-19. In the study overall: From the United States, Italy and Spain came samples of acute and convalescent COVID-19.

Recovery meant two consecutive negative NP/OP PCR tests, professional clearance, or resolved symptoms. The CDR3 is made up of 13 amino acids. With 4 bases removed from V and 7 bases from J, the gap between germline ends came to 13 bases. The germline V gene encodes CDR1 SNHLY and CDR2 FYNNEI. Sequenced input: PBMCs or T cells enriched from blood (not recorded which). The chain couples TRBV2 to TRBJ1-2; no clear D. This TCR derives from a woman aged 60-70 years who had recovered from COVID-19. Here the CDR3 reads CASSVWQVGGYTF. Here the CDR3 DNA reads TGTGCCAGCAGTGTATGGCAGGTCGGTGGCTACACCTTC.